Below, one TCR beta chain is given with its context. The same CDR3 is also encoded by other DNA sequences in this sample. These data originate in a study of beta chain features in type 1 diabetes. The sequenced template was cDNA made from the entire isolated RNA. Data came from immunoSEQ multiplex PCR; TCRdb stores just in-frame clones and leaves some out. Of some 180,000 clones listed, 10% to 15% were seen once; the top ten hold 0.62%. With 2 bases clipped from V and 1 base from J, the junction kept 1 base outside the gene matches. The germline gives CDR1 SGHRS, CDR2 YFSETQ. The CDR3 spans 14 residues.

Sequenced sample: central memory CD4+ T cells from blood. The TCR comes from a woman under 30 in good health. The V gene is TRBV5-1, the J gene TRBJ2-7; 9 bases map to TRBD1. The CDR3 DNA reads TGCGCCAGCAGCTTACAGGGGGCATCCTACGAGCAGTACTTC. Translated: CASSLQGASYEQYF.